The 11 T cell receptor beta chains below come from one sample, sequenced in a study of T cell responses to AZD1222 COVID-19 vaccine. Generated by immunoSEQ multiplex PCR, the TCRdb table keeps only in-frame clones and is missing some. The table has over 100,000 clones, just over 90% seen once; the top ten hold around 1%. The starting material was peripheral blood, obtained 28 days after the second AZD1222 dose. The receptors come from an adult who received the AZD1222 COVID-19 vaccine.

The chain carries TRBV19 and TRBJ1-1, with D possibly matching TRBD1 (6 bases). There are 13 residues in the CDR3. V lost 7 bases and J lost 4, with 13 bases in between. Germline CDR1 LNHDA, CDR2 SQIVND (reference sequence). The CDR3 nucleotides are TGTGCCAGTACCACAGGGAGGGGCACTGAAGCTTTCTTT. It encodes CASTTGRGTEAFF. The full variable domain, with the rest looked up from reference TRBV19 and TRBJ1-1, is DGGITQSPKYLFRKEGQNVTLSCEQNLNHDAMYWYRQDPGQGLRLIYYSQIVNDFQKGDIAEGYSVSREKKESFPLTVTSAQKNPTAFYLCASTTGRGTEAFFGQGTRLTVV.

The chain combines TRBV13 with TRBJ2-1; 9 bases match TRBD2. Germline V gives CDR1 PRHDT, CDR2 FYEKMQ (reference sequence). This CDR3 region has 16 residues. J gave up 4 bases and V 0 bases, and 4 bases lay outside the gene matches. The CDR3 loop is CASSLGRTSAYNEQFF. DNA of the CDR3: TGTGCCAGCAGCTTAGGGAGGACTAGCGCTTACAATGAGCAGTTCTTC.

V usage is TRBV29-1 and J usage is TRBJ2-7; 7 bases are shared with TRBD2. V shed 5 bases, J shed 5 bases, and the junction held 9 bases outside the gene matches. CDR1 is SQVTM, CDR2 ANQGSEA, per germline. The CDR3 contains 13 residues. The CDR3 DNA sequence: TGCAGCGTTCGGGCGGGGGTATTCGACGAGCAGTACTTC. Its translation: CSVRAGVFDEQYF.

The chain couples TRBV28 to TRBJ1-3, with D maybe TRBD1 (5 bases). Germline V gene sequence: CDR1 MDHEN, CDR2 SYDVKM. The CDR3 covers 15 residues. Trimming left V 6 bases short and J 3 bases short, with 15 bases between. The CDR3 coding sequence is TGTGCCAGCAGCCCCCCCACGGGACGTGGAAACACCATATATTTT. This translates into CASSPPTGRGNTIYF.

This rearrangement joins TRBV12-3 or TRBV12-4 to TRBJ1-6, with unresolved D. The CDR3 loop spans 13 amino acids. Trimming took off 0 bases at V and 9 bases at J, with 6 bases between the two ends. The CDR3 coding sequence is TGTGCCAGCAGTTTAGCGCACAGTTCACCCCTCCACTTT. As protein: CASSLAHSSPLHF.

The genes are TRBV18 and TRBJ1-1; D is possibly TRBD1 (5 bases). The CDR3 sequence is 12 residues long. The germline V and J ends were trimmed by 2 bases and 11 bases, with 12 bases remaining between them. Germline CDR1 is KGHSH and CDR2 is LQKENI. The CDR3 region has the DNA TGTGCCAGCTCACCAAGGGGACTGGACGCTTTCTTT. Translated: CASSPRGLDAFF.

The chain carries TRBV7-3 and TRBJ2-1, with D perhaps matching TRBD2 (5 bases). The CDR3 is 13 amino acids. Trimming removed 5 bases from V and 9 bases from J, with 14 bases in between. The germline CDR1 and CDR2 sequences are SGHTA and FQGTGA. CDR3 in DNA: TGTGCCAGCAGCCCTGCGGGTGAGGGTGAGCAGTTCTTC. Its translation is CASSPAGEGEQFF.

The chain employs TRBV11-2 and TRBJ2-5, with a possible D match to TRBD2 (7 bases). From germline, CDR1 is SGHAT and CDR2 FQNNGV. The CDR3 spans 16 residues. V was shortened by 3 bases and J by 1 base, with 15 bases between the two germline ends. In nucleotides, the CDR3 is TGTGCCAGCAGCTTGGGGGGGGCTGGCGGCCAAGAGACCCAGTACTTC. Protein: CASSLGGAGGQETQYF.

The chain links TRBV5-4 to TRBJ2-3; the match to TRBD1 covers 9 bases. The CDR3 has 15 amino acids. The germline gives CDR1 SGHNT, CDR2 YYREEE (reference sequence). The J segment lost 1 base and the V segment lost 4 bases, leaving 4 bases of the junction unmatched. Here the CDR3 reads CASSATGGRTDTQYF. CDR3 in DNA: TGTGCCAGCAGCGCGACAGGGGGTCGCACAGATACGCAGTATTTT. Based on the CDR3 plus reference TRBV5-4 and TRBJ2-3, the full variable domain is ETGVTQSPTHLIKTRGQQVTLRCSSQSGHNTVSWYQQALGQGPQFIFQYYREEENGRGNFPPRFSGLQFPNYSSELNVNALELDDSALYLCASSATGGRTDTQYFGPGTRLTVL.

The V and J genes are TRBV9 and TRBJ2-1; TRBD2 matches 8 bases. V trimming: 0 bases; J trimming: 4 bases; junction bases outside the gene matches: 3. The CDR3 length is 15 residues. From germline, CDR1 is SGDLS and CDR2 YYNGEE. The CDR3 loop is CASSVGAGAYNEQFF. The CDR3, as DNA: TGTGCCAGCAGCGTAGGAGCGGGAGCGTACAATGAGCAGTTCTTC.

J is TRBJ1-5 and V is TRBV6-6, with 7 bases matching TRBD1. The CDR3 is 16 residues long. Germline assignment: CDR1 MNHNY and CDR2 SVGAGI (reference sequence). J lost 0 bases, V lost 2 bases, and 4 bases had no gene match. The CDR3 reads CASSYPGQNSNQPQHF. In nucleotides, the CDR3 is TGTGCCAGCAGTTACCCGGGACAGAATAGCAATCAGCCCCAGCATTTT.